This TCR beta chain derives from a study of long-term antiretroviral therapy in people with HIV. Across the study: First collections came about a decade before the 2015 immediate-ART recommendation.

For this clone: As yet, its antigen is unknown.

At the survey level, the v3.0 immunoSEQ assay was run. Here immunoSEQ multiplex PCR was the method, and the copy in TCRdb shows in-frame clones only, minus some. The sample yields 25,000 to 35,000 clones, around 93% seen once. Study-wide points: Although diversity increased after ART, it remained lower than in transplant donor controls. HIV repertoires spanned tighter CDR3 length ranges than controls did.

The source material was unsorted PBMCs, sampled 7.4 years after starting antiretroviral therapy. This clonotype was obtained from a man aged 50 or older with HIV.

CDR3 loop: CASSYSTPLAPEKLFF. For the CDR3, the DNA is TGTGCCAGCAGTTACTCGACCCCCCTCGCGCCGGAAAAACTGTTTTTT. This chain connects TRBV6-6 to TRBJ1-4; D unclear. Germline V gene sequence: CDR1 MNHNY, CDR2 SVGAGI (reference sequence). V was cut by 0 bases and J by 8 bases, with 16 bases left in between. The CDR3 spans 16 residues.